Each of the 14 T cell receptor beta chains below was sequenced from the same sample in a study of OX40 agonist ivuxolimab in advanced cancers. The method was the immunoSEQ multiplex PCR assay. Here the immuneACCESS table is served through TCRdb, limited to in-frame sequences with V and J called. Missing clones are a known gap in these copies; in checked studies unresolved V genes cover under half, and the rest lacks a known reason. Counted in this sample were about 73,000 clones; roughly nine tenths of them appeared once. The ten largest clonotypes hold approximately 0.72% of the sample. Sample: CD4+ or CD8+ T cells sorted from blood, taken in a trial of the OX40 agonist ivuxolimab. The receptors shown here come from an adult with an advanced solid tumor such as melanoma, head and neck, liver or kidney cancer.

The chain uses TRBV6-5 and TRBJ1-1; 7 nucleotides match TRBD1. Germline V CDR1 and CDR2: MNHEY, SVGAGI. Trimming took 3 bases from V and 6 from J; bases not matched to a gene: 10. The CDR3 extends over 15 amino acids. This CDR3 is CASSYLRQGRAEAFF. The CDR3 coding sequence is TGTGCCAGCAGTTATCTACGACAGGGTAGGGCTGAAGCTTTCTTT.

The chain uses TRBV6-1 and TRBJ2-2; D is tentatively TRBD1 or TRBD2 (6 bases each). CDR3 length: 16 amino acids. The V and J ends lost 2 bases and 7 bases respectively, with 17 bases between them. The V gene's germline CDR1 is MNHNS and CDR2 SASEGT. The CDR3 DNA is TGTGCCAGCAGTGAACGGCCAGGGGTGGGAGGCGGGGAGCTGTTTTTT. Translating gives CASSERPGVGGGELFF.

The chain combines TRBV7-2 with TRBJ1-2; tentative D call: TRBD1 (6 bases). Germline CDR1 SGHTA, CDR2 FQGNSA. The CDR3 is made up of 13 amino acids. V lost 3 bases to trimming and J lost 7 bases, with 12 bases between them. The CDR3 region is CASSFGGRPGYTF. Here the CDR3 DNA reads TGTGCCAGCAGCTTTGGGGGGCGCCCTGGCTACACCTTC. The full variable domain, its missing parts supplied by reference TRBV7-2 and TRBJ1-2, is GAGVSQSPSNKVTEKGKDVELRCDPISGHTALYWYRQSLGQGLEFLIYFQGNSAPDKSGLPSDRFSAERTGGSVSTLTIQRTQQEDSAVYLCASSFGGRPGYTFGSGTRLTVV.

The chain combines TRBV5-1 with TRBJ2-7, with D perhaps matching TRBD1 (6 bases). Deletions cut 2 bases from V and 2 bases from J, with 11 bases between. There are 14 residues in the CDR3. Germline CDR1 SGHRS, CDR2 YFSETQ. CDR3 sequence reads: CASSLGQLAYEQYF. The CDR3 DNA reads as TGCGCCAGCAGCTTAGGACAGTTGGCCTACGAGCAGTACTTC.

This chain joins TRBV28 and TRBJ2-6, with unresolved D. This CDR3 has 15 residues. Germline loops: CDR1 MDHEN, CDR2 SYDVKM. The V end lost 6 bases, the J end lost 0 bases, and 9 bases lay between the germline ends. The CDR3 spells CASRGGPSGANVLTF. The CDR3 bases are TGTGCCAGCAGGGGCGGACCCTCTGGGGCCAACGTCCTGACTTTC.

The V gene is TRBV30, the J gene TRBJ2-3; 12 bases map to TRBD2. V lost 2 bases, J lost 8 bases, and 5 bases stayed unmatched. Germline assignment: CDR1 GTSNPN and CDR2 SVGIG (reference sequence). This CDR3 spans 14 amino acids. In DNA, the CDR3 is TGTGCCTGGAGTCTAGCGGGGGGGCGAGGTACGCAGTATTTT. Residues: CAWSLAGGRGTQYF.

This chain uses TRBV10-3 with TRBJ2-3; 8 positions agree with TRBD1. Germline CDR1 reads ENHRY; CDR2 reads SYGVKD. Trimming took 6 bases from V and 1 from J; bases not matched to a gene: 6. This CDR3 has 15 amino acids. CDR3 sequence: CAIRSPGQGTDTQYF. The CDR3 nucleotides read TGTGCCATCAGATCACCGGGACAGGGCACAGATACGCAGTATTTT.

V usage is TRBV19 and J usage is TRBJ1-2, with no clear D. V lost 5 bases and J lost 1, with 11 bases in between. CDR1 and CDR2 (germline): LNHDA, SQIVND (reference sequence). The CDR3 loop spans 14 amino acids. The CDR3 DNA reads TGTGCCAGTAGTCTACCCGGAGGTAACTATGGCTACACCTTC. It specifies CASSLPGGNYGYTF. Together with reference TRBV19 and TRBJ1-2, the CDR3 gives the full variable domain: DGGITQSPKYLFRKEGQNVTLSCEQNLNHDAMYWYRQDPGQGLRLIYYSQIVNDFQKGDIAEGYSVSREKKESFPLTVTSAQKNPTAFYLCASSLPGGNYGYTFGSGTRLTVV.

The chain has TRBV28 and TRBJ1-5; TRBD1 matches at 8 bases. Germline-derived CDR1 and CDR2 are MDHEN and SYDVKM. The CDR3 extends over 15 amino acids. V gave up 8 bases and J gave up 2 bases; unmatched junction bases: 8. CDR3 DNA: TGTGCCAGCGGAAACTCGGACAGGGGCAATCAGCCCCAGCATTTT. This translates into CASGNSDRGNQPQHF. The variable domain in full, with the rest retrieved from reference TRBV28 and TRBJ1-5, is DVKVTQSSRYLVKRTGEKVFLECVQDMDHENMFWYRQDPGLGLRLIYFSYDVKMKEKGDIPEGYSVSREKKERFSLILESASTNQTSMYLCASGNSDRGNQPQHFGDGTRLSIL.

CDR3 coding DNA: TGTGCCAGCAGCTTATCGGCCAGGGTTTACGAGCAGTACTTC. Its protein is CASSLSARVYEQYF. This sequence joins TRBV7-2 and TRBJ2-7; perhaps TRBD1 as D (5 bases). CDR1 and CDR2 from the germline V gene are SGHTA and FQGNSA. The CDR3 length is 14 residues. The V and J ends lost 2 bases and 4 bases respectively, with 12 bases between them.

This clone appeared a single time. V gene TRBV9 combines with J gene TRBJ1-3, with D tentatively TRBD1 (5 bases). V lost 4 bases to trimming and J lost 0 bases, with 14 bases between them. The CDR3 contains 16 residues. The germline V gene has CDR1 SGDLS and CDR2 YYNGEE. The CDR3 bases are TGTGCCAGCAGCTTGGGAGACAGCCTCTCTGGAAACACCATATATTTT. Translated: CASSLGDSLSGNTIYF.

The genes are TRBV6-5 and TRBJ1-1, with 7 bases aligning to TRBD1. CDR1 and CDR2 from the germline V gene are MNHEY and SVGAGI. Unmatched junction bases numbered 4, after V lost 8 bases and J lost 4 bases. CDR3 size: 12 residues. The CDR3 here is CASQGGTTEAFF. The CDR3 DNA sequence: TGTGCCAGCCAGGGGGGGACCACTGAAGCTTTCTTT.

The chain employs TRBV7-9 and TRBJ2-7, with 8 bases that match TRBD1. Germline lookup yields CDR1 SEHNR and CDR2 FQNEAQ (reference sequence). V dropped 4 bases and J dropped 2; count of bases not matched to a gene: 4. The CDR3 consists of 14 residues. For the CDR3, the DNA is TGTGCCAGCAGCTATCGACAGGGGACCTACGAGCAGTACTTC. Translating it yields CASSYRQGTYEQYF.

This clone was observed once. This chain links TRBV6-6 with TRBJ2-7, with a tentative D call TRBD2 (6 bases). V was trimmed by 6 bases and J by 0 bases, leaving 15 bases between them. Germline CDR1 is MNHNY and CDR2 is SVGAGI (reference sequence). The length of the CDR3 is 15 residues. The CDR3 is CASRESGPSSYEQYF. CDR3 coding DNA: TGTGCCAGCAGGGAGAGCGGGCCCAGCTCCTACGAGCAGTACTTC.